One and the same sample provided the 22 T cell receptor beta chains below, sequenced in a study of blood T cell repertoires in COVID-19. Libraries were prepared by immunoSEQ multiplex PCR; TCRdb keeps only in-frame clonotypes and omits some of them. The sample has 150,000 to 200,000 clones, roughly 87% seen once. The specimen was peripheral blood. These receptors all stem from a man between 18 and 29 years old who had recovered from COVID-19.

This clone was seen a single time. The rearrangement links TRBV5-1 to TRBJ1-3; D not certain. The germline gives CDR1 SGHRS, CDR2 YFSETQ. The CDR3 contains 15 residues. V was pared by 0 bases and J by 4 bases, with 11 bases between. CDR3: CASSLGAQFGNTIYF. The CDR3 DNA sequence: TGCGCCAGCAGCTTGGGTGCACAATTCGGAAACACCATATATTTT.

CDR3 sequence: CASSDGASGRADTQYF. As DNA, the CDR3 is TGCGCCAGCAGTGACGGGGCTAGCGGGAGGGCCGATACGCAGTATTTT. The chain carries TRBV10-1 and TRBJ2-3; 12 positions agree with TRBD2. Germline V gives CDR1 WNHNN, CDR2 SYGVQD (reference sequence). Unmatched junction bases numbered 7, after V lost 3 bases and J lost 6 bases. The CDR3 consists of 16 residues.

The CDR3 coding sequence is TGCGCCAGCAGCTTGGTAGGGGGCTACGAGCAGTACTTC. It encodes CASSLVGGYEQYF. The chain joins TRBV5-1 to TRBJ2-7; D may be TRBD1 (6 bases). The CDR3 covers 13 residues. Germline loops: CDR1 SGHRS, CDR2 YFSETQ. V lost 0 bases and J 3 bases, leaving 7 bases between the germline ends. Using reference TRBV5-1 and TRBJ2-7 for the parts outside the CDR3, the full variable domain is KAGVTQTPRYLIKTRGQQVTLSCSPISGHRSVSWYQQTPGQGLQFLFEYFSETQRNKGNFPGRFSGRQFSNSRSEMNVSTLELGDSALYLCASSLVGGYEQYFGPGTRLTVT.

J is TRBJ1-1 and V is TRBV5-1; 11 nucleotides align to TRBD1. Germline trimming cut 4 bases from V and 5 bases from J; bases unmatched to any gene: 10. Per germline, CDR1 SGHRS and CDR2 YFSETQ. The CDR3 extends over 16 amino acids. CDR3 in DNA: TGCGCCAGCAGCACCATGCCGGGACAGGGGGTTACTGAAGCTTTCTTT. Translating gives CASSTMPGQGVTEAFF.

The chain carries TRBV5-8 and TRBJ1-2; no clear D gene. The length of the CDR3 is 13 residues. V was shortened by 2 bases and J by 8 bases, with 13 bases between the two germline ends. Per germline, CDR1 SGHTS and CDR2 YDEGEE. CDR3 coding DNA: TGTGCCAGCAGCTTTGAGGGTCCGGGAGGCTACACCTTC. Protein sequence: CASSFEGPGGYTF.

The DNA for the CDR3 is TGCGCCAGCAGTCATGGGAGGGAAGGCACTGAAGCTTTCTTT. It encodes CASSHGREGTEAFF. This chain uses TRBV5-1 with TRBJ1-1; D is unclear. Looked up from germline, CDR1 is SGHRS and CDR2 is YFSETQ. The CDR3 loop spans 14 amino acids. Trimming pared 5 bases from V and 4 bases from J, leaving 15 bases between.

This clone has more than one count but fewer than ten. CDR3 nucleotides: TGTGCCAGCAGCTTGGGGACAGCGACCGGGGAGCTGTTTTTT. Amino acid sequence: CASSLGTATGELFF. The V gene is TRBV5-5, the J gene TRBJ2-2; D perhaps matches TRBD1 (6 bases). This CDR3 contains 14 residues. The germline V gene encodes CDR1 SGHKS and CDR2 YYEKEE (reference sequence). V was clipped by 0 bases and J by 5 bases, with 8 bases between them.

The chain combines TRBV27 with TRBJ2-2; 16 nucleotides line up with TRBD2. The CDR3 length is 18 residues. V gave up 4 bases and J gave up 4 bases; unmatched junction bases: 6. Per the germline V gene, CDR1 is MNHEY and CDR2 is SMNVEV (reference sequence). The CDR3 region has the DNA TGTGCCAGCAGTTCGGGACTAGCGGGAGGGCCAAGCACCGGGGAGCTGTTTTTT. Translated: CASSSGLAGGPSTGELFF.

V gene TRBV15 combines with J gene TRBJ2-1; 11 positions match TRBD1. V lost 5 bases, J lost 8 bases, and 5 bases stayed unmatched. CDR3 size: 14 residues. The germline V gene encodes CDR1 LNHNV and CDR2 YYDKDF (reference sequence). As DNA, the CDR3 is TGTGCCACCAGCCACGGACAGGGGGCCTATGAGCAGTTCTTC. Amino acid sequence: CATSHGQGAYEQFF.

The J gene is TRBJ2-1, the V gene TRBV2; the match to TRBD2 covers 7 bases. Germline values: CDR1 SNHLY, CDR2 FYNNEI. V dropped 5 bases and J dropped 4; count of bases not matched to a gene: 11. The CDR3 covers 16 residues. This chain's CDR3 is CASSSITSEQYNEQFF. CDR3 sequence (DNA): TGTGCCAGCAGTTCGATTACTAGCGAGCAATACAATGAGCAGTTCTTC. Full variable domain (outside the CDR3, taken from reference TRBV2 and TRBJ2-1): EPEVTQTPSHQVTQMGQEVILRCVPISNHLYFYWYRQILGQKVEFLVSFYNNEISEKSEIFDDQFSVERPDGSNFTLKIRSTKLEDSAMYFCASSSITSEQYNEQFFGPGTRLTVL.

The rearrangement links TRBV6-5 to TRBJ1-3, with a weak D call TRBD1 (5 bases). V dropped 5 bases and J dropped 0 bases, with 8 bases sitting between them. This CDR3 has 14 amino acids. Germline V gene sequence: CDR1 MNHEY, CDR2 SVGAGI. The CDR3 nucleotides are TGTGCCAGCAGTACAGGACGCTCTGGAAACACCATATATTTT. Translating gives CASSTGRSGNTIYF.

The rearrangement uses TRBV19 and TRBJ2-1, with D possibly being TRBD2 (6 bases). Per germline, CDR1 LNHDA and CDR2 SQIVND (reference sequence). This CDR3 comprises 13 residues. Trimming cost V 10 bases and J 6 bases, with 16 bases left between them. For the CDR3, the DNA is TGTGCCACGGGCGGGAAGGTTTCCAATGAGCAGTTCTTC. Translated, it gives CATGGKVSNEQFF.

The chain carries TRBV28 and TRBJ1-1; 11 positions agree with TRBD1. Germline V gives CDR1 MDHEN, CDR2 SYDVKM. CDR3 length equals 16 residues. V gave up 6 bases and J gave up 6 bases; unmatched junction bases: 12. The chain's CDR3 is CASRRDRGRTGAEAFF. CDR3 nucleotides: TGTGCCAGCAGAAGGGACAGGGGGAGAACAGGCGCTGAAGCTTTCTTT.

This sequence joins TRBV6-2 or TRBV6-3 and TRBJ1-4; the D gene is possibly TRBD1 (6 bases). The CDR3 runs to 15 residues. The germline V gene encodes CDR1 MNHEY and CDR2 SVGEGT. V was cut by 0 bases and J by 4 bases, with 9 bases left in between. The CDR3 protein is CASSYSSRGNEKLFF. The DNA for the CDR3 is TGTGCCAGCAGTTACTCATCCAGGGGTAATGAAAAACTGTTTTTT.

The J gene is TRBJ1-2, the V gene TRBV5-1; no reliable D call. V lost 4 bases, J lost 2 bases, and 15 bases lay in between. CDR3 length equals 15 residues. CDR1 and CDR2 from the germline V gene are SGHRS and YFSETQ. CDR3 protein: CASSQTGGSNYGYTF. CDR3 nucleotide sequence: TGCGCCAGCAGCCAGACCGGAGGGTCGAACTATGGCTACACCTTC.

The chain combines TRBV19 with TRBJ2-1; D might be TRBD2 (5 bases). This CDR3 comprises 15 residues. Trimming took 3 bases from V and 1 from J, leaving 10 bases between them. Germline assignment: CDR1 LNHDA and CDR2 SQIVND (reference sequence). The DNA for the CDR3 is TGTGCCAGTAGTATGGAGCGGTCGTCCTACAATGAGCAGTTCTTC. Translating gives CASSMERSSYNEQFF.

The rearrangement joins TRBV7-2 to TRBJ2-5; TRBD2 agrees at 11 bases. Germline assignment: CDR1 SGHTA and CDR2 FQGNSA. V shed 6 bases and J 1 base; nucleotides not matched to a gene: 4. There are 15 residues in the CDR3. CDR3 in DNA: TGTGCCAGCAGTCGACTAGCGGGAATCCAAGAGACCCAGTACTTC. Its protein product is CASSRLAGIQETQYF.

CDR3 protein: CASSTLGGFSTDTQYF. The DNA of the CDR3 is TGTGCCAGTAGTACCCTGGGCGGGTTTAGCACAGATACGCAGTATTTT. The chain employs TRBV19 and TRBJ2-3; tentatively, D is TRBD2 (5 bases). V lost 4 bases and J lost 0, with 14 bases in between. From germline, CDR1 is LNHDA and CDR2 SQIVND (reference sequence). This CDR3 has 16 amino acids.

The chain joins TRBV7-9 to TRBJ2-5, with TRBD1 identical over 8 bases. The germline gives CDR1 SEHNR, CDR2 FQNEAQ (reference sequence). The trim removed 8 bases at V and 2 bases at J, leaving 7 bases unmatched. The CDR3 has 14 amino acids. The CDR3 is CASRPDRVQETQYF. The CDR3 coding sequence is TGTGCCAGCCGCCCGGACAGGGTGCAAGAGACCCAGTACTTC.

The chain joins TRBV5-1 to TRBJ2-2, with 8 bases aligning to TRBD2. Germline V gene lookup returns CDR1 SGHRS and CDR2 YFSETQ. With V trimmed by 4 bases and J by 3 bases, 8 bases remained unmatched. The CDR3 is 16 residues long. Here the CDR3 reads CASSLSGTRDTGELFF. CDR3 DNA: TGCGCCAGCAGCCTTTCAGGGACTAGAGACACCGGGGAGCTGTTTTTT.

This clone was observed once. The chain couples TRBV29-1 to TRBJ2-1; 9 bases match TRBD2. Per germline, CDR1 SQVTM and CDR2 ANQGSEA. The CDR3 runs to 15 residues. V trimming: 4 bases; J trimming: 5 bases; junction bases outside the gene matches: 9. This CDR3 is CSVALSGSPHNEQFF. CDR3 coding DNA: TGCAGCGTTGCACTTAGCGGGAGTCCTCACAATGAGCAGTTCTTC.

The rearrangement joins TRBV4-3 to TRBJ2-1, with TRBD2 identical over 8 bases. Germline lookup yields CDR1 LGHNA and CDR2 YSLEER. Trimming took 0 bases from V and 8 from J; bases not matched to a gene: 9. The CDR3 is 16 residues long. In DNA form, the CDR3 reads TGCGCCAGCAGCCAAGAACCCGGGAGGGGGATAGATGAGCAGTTCTTC. Residues: CASSQEPGRGIDEQFF.